Listed below are T cell receptor beta chains from one sample, sequenced in a study of identical twins. Each CDR3 protein gets one entry after TCRdb re-called the 5' RACE reads with MiXCR. Of roughly 250,000 distinct CDR3 sequences listed, roughly 7.5% are singletons. The data also belong to a second study, concerning yellow fever vaccine responses in identical twins.

The specimen sequenced was CD8+ T cells sorted from blood. All receptors derive from a woman between 18 and 29 years old in good health. Both conserved end residues are part of each CDR3. Fields, in order: J gene, clone size, V gene, D gene, CDR3 protein, CDR3 DNA. D genes are given only for firm matches. Where a row states a size, it is once, few, many or the class of an expanded clone; other rows omit it.

TRBJ1-1,many,TRBV7-9,.,CASTATGAGNTEAFF,TGTGCCAGCACCGCGACGGGGGCAGGGAACACTGAAGCTTTCTTT
TRBJ2-1,many,TRBV3-1,.,CASSPRQRANEQFF,TGTGCCAGCAGCCCCCGACAGAGAGCCAATGAGCAGTTCTTC
TRBJ1-1,.,TRBV20-1,TRBD1,CSASGAGGYTEAFF,TGCAGTGCTAGTGGGGCAGGGGGGTACACTGAAGCTTTCTTT
TRBJ2-1,few,TRBV7-9,TRBD1,CASSLPPQGDNEQFF,TGTGCCAGCAGCTTGCCCCCACAGGGGGACAATGAGCAGTTCTTC
TRBJ2-2,few,TRBV11-2,TRBD2,CASSLYSGREVNTGELFF,TGTGCCAGCAGCTTATACAGCGGGAGGGAGGTTAACACCGGGGAGCTGTTTTTT
TRBJ2-3,.,TRBV5-1,.,CASTPWNPSTDTQYF,TGCGCCAGCACCCCCTGGAACCCTAGCACAGATACGCAGTATTTT
TRBJ2-1,.,TRBV29-1,TRBD2,CSVGLATYNEQFF,TGCAGCGTTGGACTAGCCACCTACAATGAGCAGTTCTTC
TRBJ1-6,.,TRBV28,.,CASRPGGGSPLHF,TGTGCCAGCAGACCCGGAGGGGGTTCACCCCTCCACTTT
TRBJ2-1,many,TRBV5-1,.,CASRGVGSYNEQFF,TGCGCCAGCCGGGGAGTTGGTTCCTACAATGAGCAGTTCTTC
TRBJ2-1,many,TRBV12-3/TRBV12-4,.,CASSLAEDYFSYNEQFF,TGTGCCAGCAGTTTAGCGGAGGACTATTTCTCCTACAATGAGCAGTTCTTC
TRBJ2-7,few,TRBV16,.,CASSQLGGDGYEQYF,TGTGCCAGCAGCCAACTAGGGGGTGATGGATACGAGCAGTACTTC
TRBJ2-7,.,TRBV24-1,.,CATSDGPYEQYF,TGTGCCACCAGTGATGGTCCCTACGAGCAGTACTTC
TRBJ2-7,.,TRBV20-1,.,CSASRGISYEQYF,TGCAGTGCTAGCAGAGGAATCTCCTACGAGCAGTACTTC
TRBJ1-2,.,TRBV2,.,CASSGVGSANYGYTF,TGTGCCAGCAGTGGTGTCGGCAGCGCCAACTATGGCTACACCTTC
TRBJ1-6,many,TRBV20-1,.,CSARTTEGSPLHF,TGCAGTGCCAGGACGACAGAGGGTTCACCCCTCCACTTT
TRBJ2-5,many,TRBV28,.,CASSLTQAQETQYF,TGTGCCAGCAGTTTAACGCAGGCCCAAGAGACCCAGTACTTC
TRBJ2-1,many,TRBV7-2,TRBD2,CASSLRAGGLDEQFF,TGTGCCAGCAGCTTACGAGCGGGGGGTCTGGATGAGCAGTTCTTC
TRBJ2-1,many,TRBV29-1,TRBD1,CSVRDSNEQFF,TGCAGCGTTAGGGACAGCAATGAGCAGTTCTTC
TRBJ2-7,few,TRBV2,.,CASNGGVTYEQYF,TGTGCCAGCAACGGCGGGGTAACCTACGAGCAGTACTTC
TRBJ2-2,.,TRBV7-9,.,CASSSRQERRTGELFF,TGTGCCAGCAGCTCTAGACAGGAACGAAGGACCGGGGAGCTGTTTTTT
TRBJ2-5,few,TRBV5-1,.,CASSFVAEETQYF,TGCGCCAGCAGCTTTGTAGCCGAAGAGACCCAGTACTTC
TRBJ2-1,.,TRBV4-1,.,CTSSPPNDNEQFF,TGCACCAGCAGCCCGCCCAACGACAATGAGCAGTTCTTC
TRBJ2-2,few,TRBV9,.,CASSPFSGDGPGELFF,TGTGCCAGCAGCCCTTTTTCCGGGGACGGTCCCGGGGAGCTGTTTTTT
TRBJ1-2,few,TRBV14,.,CASSQVWSGPKGNYGYTF,TGTGCCAGCAGCCAAGTGTGGTCCGGACCCAAGGGCAACTATGGCTACACCTTC
TRBJ1-2,.,TRBV4-1,.,CASSQGKDSYTF,TGCGCCAGCAGCCAAGGCAAGGACAGCTACACCTTC
TRBJ2-7,many,TRBV4-1,.,CASSPGGQPFYEQYF,TGCGCCAGCAGCCCCGGGGGACAGCCCTTCTACGAGCAGTACTTC
TRBJ2-5,many,TRBV4-1,TRBD2,CASSQIAGGYQETQYF,TGCGCCAGCAGCCAAATAGCGGGAGGCTACCAAGAGACCCAGTACTTC
TRBJ2-1,many,TRBV20-1,TRBD2,CSAPGLAGLYNEQFF,TGCAGTGCCCCAGGACTAGCGGGACTCTACAATGAGCAGTTCTTC
TRBJ1-2,many,TRBV13,.,CASSQLRDTANYGYTF,TGTGCCAGCAGCCAACTCCGGGACACCGCTAACTATGGCTACACCTTC
TRBJ2-7,.,TRBV6-1,.,CASSEAWQGYEQYF,TGTGCCAGCAGTGAAGCGTGGCAGGGCTACGAGCAGTACTTC
TRBJ2-1,few,TRBV9,TRBD2,CASSPPSGRGLNEQFF,TGTGCCAGCAGCCCCCCTAGCGGGAGGGGGTTAAATGAGCAGTTCTTC
TRBJ1-1,few,TRBV5-1,.,CASSLSLSRDNTEAFF,TGCGCCAGCAGCTTGAGCCTATCCCGGGACAACACTGAAGCTTTCTTT
TRBJ2-2,.,TRBV4-1,.,CASSQVSTGELFF,TGCGCCAGCAGCCAAGTCAGCACCGGGGAGCTGTTTTTT
TRBJ1-1,few,TRBV20-1,TRBD1,CSARDRAMNTEAFF,TGCAGTGCTCGCGACAGGGCGATGAACACTGAAGCTTTCTTT
TRBJ2-7,.,TRBV5-6,.,CASSLRPNQANGYEQYF,TGTGCCAGCAGCTTGAGGCCTAACCAAGCAAACGGCTACGAGCAGTACTTC
TRBJ2-5,few,TRBV7-8,TRBD1,CASSAHRGGLQETQYF,TGTGCCAGCAGCGCCCACAGGGGCGGGCTCCAAGAGACCCAGTACTTC
TRBJ2-7,.,TRBV20-1,TRBD2,CSARAPSGRSYEQYF,TGCAGTGCTAGAGCCCCTAGCGGGCGCTCCTACGAGCAGTACTTC
TRBJ1-1,many,TRBV7-8,.,CASSLVRGTTNTEAFF,TGTGCCAGCAGCTTAGTTCGCGGGACAACGAACACTGAAGCTTTCTTT
TRBJ2-1,.,TRBV7-6,TRBD2,CASSLGGGTYNEQFF,TGTGCCAGCAGCTTAGGGGGGGGAACCTACAATGAGCAGTTCTTC
TRBJ2-3,many,TRBV28,.,CASRNPGSTDTQYF,TGTGCCAGCAGGAACCCAGGGAGCACAGATACGCAGTATTTT
TRBJ1-1,few,TRBV14,.,CASSKRGNTEAFF,TGTGCCAGCAGCAAAAGGGGGAACACTGAAGCTTTCTTT
TRBJ2-3,few,TRBV27,.,CASSLSTVTSGGRGADTQYF,TGTGCCAGCAGTTTATCCACAGTGACCTCCGGGGGTCGAGGGGCAGATACGCAGTATTTT
TRBJ1-1,.,TRBV27,.,CASKTRTRGNTEAFF,TGTGCCAGCAAAACTAGGACGAGGGGAAACACTGAAGCTTTCTTT